This TCR beta chain is drawn from a study of cytomegalovirus exposure and HLA in healthy donors. Regarding the study as a whole: A later analysis linked a missense variant in DCLRE1C to the trimming of TCR beta V and J genes. The listing of 150 or so TCR beta chains classed them as cytomegalovirus-associated.

Of note for this clone: The target antigen is unknown.

This CDR3 is 13 amino acids long. V lost 4 bases, J lost 7 bases, and 15 bases lay in between. Germline-derived CDR1 and CDR2 are SGHDT and YYEEEE. Use of 60 Vbeta and 13 Jbeta primers characterized the PCR. Sequencing used immunoSEQ multiplex PCR; TCRdb keeps in-frame clones, though not all of them. The sample contains around 140,000 clones, around four fifths of which appear only once. The chain carries TRBV5-6 and TRBJ2-7; possible D gene TRBD1, 5 bases. The source of this sequence is a female donor in good health and CMV-seronegative. The sequenced sample was PBMCs. The CDR3 spells CASSIRQMTEQYF. The CDR3 DNA sequence: TGTGCCAGCAGCATAAGACAGATGACGGAGCAGTACTTC.